What follows are 19 T cell receptor beta chains derived from one specimen sequenced in a study of T cell responses to AZD1222 COVID-19 vaccine. The method was immunoSEQ multiplex PCR; TCRdb's version includes in-frame clones alone and lacks a portion of them. The repertoire holds 110,000 to 150,000 clones, with 92% as singletons. Sequences were derived from peripheral blood, sampled on day 0 of AZD1222 vaccination. These receptors were taken from an adult in good health.

As regards this clone: One end of the junction varies from germline; a read error may be responsible. This chain uses TRBV5-1 with TRBJ1-2; D not certain. Germline lookup yields CDR1 SGHRS and CDR2 YFSETQ. The CDR3 covers 13 residues. The CDR3 loop is CASRLEPNYGYTF. Here the CDR3 DNA reads TGCGCCAGCAGGTTGGAGCCTAACTATGGCTACACCTTC.

V and J are TRBV6-5 and TRBJ1-1; 7 bases are a match to TRBD1. Germline V gives CDR1 MNHEY, CDR2 SVGAGI. The CDR3 spans 14 residues. V shed 2 bases, J shed 2 bases, and the junction held 2 bases outside the gene matches. CDR3: CASSYGTANTEAFF. CDR3 DNA: TGTGCCAGCAGTTACGGGACAGCTAACACTGAAGCTTTCTTT.

The V call is TRBV5-8, the J call TRBJ2-3, with 8 bases fitting TRBD2. CDR1 is SGHTS, CDR2 YDEGEE, per germline. The CDR3 has 15 amino acids. The trim removed 7 bases at V and 2 bases at J, leaving 9 bases unmatched. The CDR3 DNA follows: TGTGCCAGCGTTACTAGCGGAACCGTCACAGATACGCAGTATTTT. Translation gives CASVTSGTVTDTQYF.

In its sample, this clone was seen once. CDR3 amino acids: CAWSRRAATDTQYF. The DNA of the CDR3 is TGTGCCTGGAGTAGGCGGGCAGCGACAGATACGCAGTATTTT. The chain recombines TRBV30 with TRBJ2-3, with D perhaps matching TRBD2 (5 bases). V gave up 2 bases and J gave up 3 bases, with 12 bases separating them. Germline V gene sequence: CDR1 GTSNPN, CDR2 SVGIG (reference sequence). The CDR3 runs 14 residues.

CDR3: CASSLFGTGFYGYTF. The CDR3 DNA reads as TGTGCCAGCAGTTTATTTGGGACAGGGTTCTATGGCTACACCTTC. The genes are TRBV27 and TRBJ1-2; 9 bases are a match to TRBD1. The CDR3 contains 15 residues. The ends lost 1 base at V and 4 bases at J; junction bases unmatched: 4. The germline gives CDR1 MNHEY, CDR2 SMNVEV (reference sequence).

The chain combines TRBV21-1 with TRBJ1-2. TRBV21-1 is deemed a pseudogene. CDR3 length equals 14 residues. For the CDR3, the DNA is TGTGCCAGCAGCACTGGGATGTGGGACTATGGCTACACCTTC. Amino acids: CASSTGMWDYGYTF.

The chain uses TRBV7-7 and TRBJ2-1; D may match TRBD1 or TRBD2 (6 bases each). Trimming took off 1 base at V and 4 bases at J, with 11 bases between the two ends. The CDR3 contains 15 residues. CDR1 SSHAT and CDR2 FNYEAQ come from the germline V gene (reference sequence). CDR3 in amino acids: CASSLGGARYNEQFF. The CDR3 DNA sequence: TGTGCCAGCAGCTTAGGGGGGGCGCGTTACAATGAGCAGTTCTTC.

The CDR3, as DNA: TGCGCCAGCAGTGAGACAGGGGGACTTGGAAACACCATATATTTT. It yields the protein CASSETGGLGNTIYF. The chain is built from TRBV10-1 and TRBJ1-3; 8 bases agree with TRBD1. Germline values: CDR1 WNHNN, CDR2 SYGVQD (reference sequence). The CDR3 is 15 amino acids. The trim removed 2 bases at V and 3 bases at J, leaving 3 bases unmatched.

The V call is TRBV5-1, the J call TRBJ1-3; D possibly corresponds to TRBD1 (5 bases). CDR1 and CDR2 from the germline V gene are SGHRS and YFSETQ. The CDR3 sequence is 14 residues long. Trimming stripped 5 bases from V and 7 bases from J, with 16 bases between. The CDR3 DNA reads TGCGCCAGCAGGTCGGGACTCGCGGCGAACACCATATATTTT. It encodes CASRSGLAANTIYF.

This chain links TRBV13 with TRBJ2-1; possible D gene TRBD1, 7 bases. This CDR3 contains 14 residues. The V end lost 5 bases, the J end lost 12 bases, and 20 bases lay between the germline ends. CDR1 is PRHDT and CDR2 is FYEKMQ in the germline V gene (reference sequence). The CDR3 region is CASSPRGEAPLQFF. The CDR3, as DNA: TGTGCCAGCAGCCCCAGGGGGGAGGCCCCGTTGCAGTTCTTC.

This clone was counted a single time. The rearrangement links TRBV6-5 to TRBJ1-1; weak D call: TRBD1 (6 bases). The ends were cut back, 5 bases at V and 1 base at J, with 8 bases in the middle. This CDR3 is built from 13 residues. Per germline, CDR1 MNHEY and CDR2 SVGAGI. The DNA for the CDR3 is TGTGCCAGCAGTCTGACAGGGAACACTGAAGCTTTCTTT. This sequence encodes CASSLTGNTEAFF.

The chain carries TRBV18 and TRBJ1-2, with no clear D. CDR1 is KGHSH and CDR2 is LQKENI in the germline V gene. The V and J ends lost 0 bases and 8 bases respectively, with 10 bases between them. This CDR3 contains 13 residues. The CDR3 reads CASSPPSPGGYTF. The CDR3 DNA follows: TGTGCCAGCTCACCACCGAGCCCCGGGGGCTACACCTTC.

The rearrangement uses TRBV10-3 and TRBJ1-2; 8 positions match TRBD1. CDR1 is ENHRY, CDR2 SYGVKD, per germline. With V trimmed by 8 bases and J by 10 bases, 12 bases remained unmatched. The CDR3 spans 13 residues. The CDR3 sequence: CAIGGQGSEAYTF. The DNA of the CDR3 is TGTGCCATCGGCGGACAGGGTTCGGAAGCCTACACCTTC.

The chain is built from TRBV18 and TRBJ1-2; D is uncertain. The CDR3 consists of 14 residues. The germline V and J ends were trimmed by 6 bases and 5 bases, with 16 bases remaining between them. Germline-derived CDR1 and CDR2 are KGHSH and LQKENI. The chain's CDR3 is CASSLKGPDYGYTF. Written as DNA, the CDR3 is TGTGCCAGCTCCTTAAAGGGCCCGGATTATGGCTACACCTTC.

The V and J genes are TRBV10-3 and TRBJ2-5; TRBD1 agrees at 10 bases. V trimming: 6 bases; J trimming: 7 bases; junction bases outside the gene matches: 5. Germline CDR1 and CDR2: ENHRY and SYGVKD. This CDR3 has 13 residues. The chain's CDR3 is CAISRDRGGTQYF. The CDR3 DNA reads as TGTGCCATCAGCCGGGACAGGGGAGGGACCCAGTACTTC.

This chain links TRBV5-6 with TRBJ2-5; no firm D call. The germline V gene encodes CDR1 SGHDT and CDR2 YYEEEE. V shed 7 bases and J shed 1 base, with 17 bases lying between them. CDR3 length equals 15 residues. The CDR3 here is CASREICLLQETQYF. Here the CDR3 DNA reads TGTGCCAGCCGCGAAATTTGCTTGCTCCAAGAGACCCAGTACTTC.

The chain recombines TRBV27 with TRBJ1-4, with D unclear. V gave up 8 bases and J gave up 12 bases, with 25 bases separating them. This CDR3 region has 15 residues. From germline, CDR1 is MNHEY and CDR2 SMNVEV (reference sequence). The CDR3 loop reads CASFGPTGSSRQLFF. In DNA form, the CDR3 reads TGTGCCAGCTTCGGCCCTACCGGGTCCTCCCGGCAACTGTTTTTT.

The V gene is TRBV7-2, the J gene TRBJ2-1, with D tentatively TRBD1 (5 bases). The germline V and J ends were trimmed by 3 bases and 12 bases, with 24 bases remaining between them. CDR3 size: 16 residues. Germline V gene sequence: CDR1 SGHTA, CDR2 FQGNSA. The CDR3, as DNA: TGTGCCAGCAGCTTGACACTCCGACAGACGCCTCGCGGGCAGTTCTTC. Translated, it gives CASSLTLRQTPRGQFF.

This clone was recorded only once. This rearrangement joins TRBV7-9 to TRBJ1-1; D ambiguous. With 4 bases removed from V and 4 bases from J, the gap between germline ends came to 10 bases. Germline CDR1 reads SEHNR; CDR2 reads FQNEAQ (reference sequence). This CDR3 region has 13 residues. The chain's CDR3 is CASSSPRSTEAFF. In DNA form, the CDR3 reads TGTGCCAGCAGCTCCCCTAGGAGCACTGAAGCTTTCTTT.